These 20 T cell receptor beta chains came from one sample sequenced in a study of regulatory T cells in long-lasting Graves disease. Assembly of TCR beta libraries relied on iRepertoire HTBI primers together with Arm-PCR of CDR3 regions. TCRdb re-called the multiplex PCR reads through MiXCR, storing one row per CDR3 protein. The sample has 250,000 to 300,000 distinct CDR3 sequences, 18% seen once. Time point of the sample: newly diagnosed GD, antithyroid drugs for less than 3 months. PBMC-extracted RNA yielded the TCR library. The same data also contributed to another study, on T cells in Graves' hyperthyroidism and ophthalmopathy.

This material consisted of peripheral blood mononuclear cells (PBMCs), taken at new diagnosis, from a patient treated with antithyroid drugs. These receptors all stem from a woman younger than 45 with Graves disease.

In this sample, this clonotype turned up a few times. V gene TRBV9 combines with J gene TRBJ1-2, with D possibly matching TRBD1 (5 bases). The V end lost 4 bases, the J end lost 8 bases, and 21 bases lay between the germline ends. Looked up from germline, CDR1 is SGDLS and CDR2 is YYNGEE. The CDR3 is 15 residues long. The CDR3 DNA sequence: TGTGCCAGCAGCCCCCTCGTGCTGGGAGGGGAAGGCTACACCTTC. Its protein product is CASSPLVLGGEGYTF.

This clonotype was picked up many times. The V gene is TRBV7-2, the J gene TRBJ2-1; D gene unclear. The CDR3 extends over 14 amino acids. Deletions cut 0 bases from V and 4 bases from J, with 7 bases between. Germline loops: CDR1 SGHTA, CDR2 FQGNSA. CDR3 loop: CASSLALGYNEQFF. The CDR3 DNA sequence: TGTGCCAGCAGCTTAGCGCTGGGATACAATGAGCAGTTCTTC.

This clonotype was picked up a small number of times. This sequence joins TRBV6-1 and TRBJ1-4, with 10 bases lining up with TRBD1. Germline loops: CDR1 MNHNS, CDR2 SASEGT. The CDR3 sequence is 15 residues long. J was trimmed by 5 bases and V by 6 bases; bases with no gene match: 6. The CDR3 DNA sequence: TGTGCCAGCAGACGCCGGGACAGGGGAAATGAAAAACTGTTTTTT. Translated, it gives CASRRRDRGNEKLFF.

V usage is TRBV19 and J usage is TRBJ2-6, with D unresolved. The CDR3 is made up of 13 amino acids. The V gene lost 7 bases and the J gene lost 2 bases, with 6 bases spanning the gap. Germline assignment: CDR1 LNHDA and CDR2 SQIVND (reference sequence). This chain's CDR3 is CASKLPGANVLTF. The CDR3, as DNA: TGTGCCAGTAAGCTCCCTGGGGCCAACGTCCTGACTTTC.

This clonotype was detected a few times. Here the CDR3 DNA reads TGCAGTGCTATGAAGGGGCGGGGGGTCAATGAGCAGTACTTC. This gives the protein CSAMKGRGVNEQYF. The gene calls are TRBV20-1 and TRBJ2-7; TRBD2 aligns across 8 bases. Germline assignment: CDR1 DFQATT and CDR2 SNEGSKA (reference sequence). The CDR3 covers 14 residues. J was trimmed by 7 bases and V by 4 bases; bases with no gene match: 12.

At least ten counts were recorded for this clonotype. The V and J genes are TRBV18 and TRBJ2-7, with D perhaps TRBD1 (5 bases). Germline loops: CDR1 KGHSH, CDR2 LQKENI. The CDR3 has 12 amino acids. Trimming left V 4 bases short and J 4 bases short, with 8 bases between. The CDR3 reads CASSRDRYEQYF. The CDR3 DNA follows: TGTGCCAGCTCACGAGACAGATACGAGCAGTACTTC.

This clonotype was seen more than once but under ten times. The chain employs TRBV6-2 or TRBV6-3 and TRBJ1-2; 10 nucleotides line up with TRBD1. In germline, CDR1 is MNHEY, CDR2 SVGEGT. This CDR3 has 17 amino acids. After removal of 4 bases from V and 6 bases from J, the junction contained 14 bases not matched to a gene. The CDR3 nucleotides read TGTGCCAGCAGTTTGACAGGGGGCGCGATGGGAGGTCATGGCTACACCTTC. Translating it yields CASSLTGGAMGGHGYTF.

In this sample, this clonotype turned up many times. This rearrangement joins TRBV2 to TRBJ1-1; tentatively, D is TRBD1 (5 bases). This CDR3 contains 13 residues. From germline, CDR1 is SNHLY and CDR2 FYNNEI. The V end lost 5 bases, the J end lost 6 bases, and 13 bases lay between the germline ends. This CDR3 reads CASSSGWGAEAFF. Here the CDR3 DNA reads TGTGCCAGCAGTTCAGGCTGGGGGGCTGAAGCTTTCTTT.

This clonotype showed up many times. The CDR3 region has the DNA TGTGCCAGCAGCTTAGGCCTGGATGAGCAGTTCTTC. Residues: CASSLGLDEQFF. The rearrangement uses TRBV13 and TRBJ2-1; D not certain. CDR3 size: 12 residues. Germline V gene data show CDR1 as PRHDT and CDR2 as FYEKMQ (reference sequence). Trimming left V 0 bases short and J 8 bases short, with 5 bases between.

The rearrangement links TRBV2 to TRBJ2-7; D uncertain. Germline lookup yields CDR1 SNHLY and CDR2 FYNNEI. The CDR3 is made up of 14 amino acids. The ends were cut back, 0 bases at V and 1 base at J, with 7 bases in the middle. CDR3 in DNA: TGTGCCAGCAGTGAAGCCGTAGGGTCCTACGAGCAGTACTTC. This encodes CASSEAVGSYEQYF.

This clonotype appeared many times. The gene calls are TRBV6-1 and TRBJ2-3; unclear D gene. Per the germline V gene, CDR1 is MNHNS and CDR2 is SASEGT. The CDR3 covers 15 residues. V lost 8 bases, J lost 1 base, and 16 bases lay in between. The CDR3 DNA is TGTGCCAGCTTGTACGAGCGATCGCGCACAGATACGCAGTATTTT. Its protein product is CASLYERSRTDTQYF.

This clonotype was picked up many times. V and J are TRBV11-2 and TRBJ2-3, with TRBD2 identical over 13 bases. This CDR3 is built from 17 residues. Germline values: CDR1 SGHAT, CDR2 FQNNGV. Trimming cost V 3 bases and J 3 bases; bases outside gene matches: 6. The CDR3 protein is CASSFRTSGGATDTQYF. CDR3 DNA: TGTGCCAGCAGCTTTAGAACTAGCGGGGGGGCAACAGATACGCAGTATTTT. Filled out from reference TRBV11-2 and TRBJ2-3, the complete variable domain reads EAGVAQSPRYKIIEKRQSVAFWCNPISGHATLYWYQQILGQGPKLLIQFQNNGVVDDSQLPKDRFSAERLKGVDSTLKIQPAKLEDSAVYLCASSFRTSGGATDTQYFGPGTRLTVL.

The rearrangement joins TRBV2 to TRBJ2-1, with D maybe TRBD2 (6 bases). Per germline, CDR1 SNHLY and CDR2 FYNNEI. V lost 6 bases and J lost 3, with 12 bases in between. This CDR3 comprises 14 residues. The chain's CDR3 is CASRATEGYNEQFF. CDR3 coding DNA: TGTGCCAGCAGGGCAACGGAGGGCTACAATGAGCAGTTCTTC.

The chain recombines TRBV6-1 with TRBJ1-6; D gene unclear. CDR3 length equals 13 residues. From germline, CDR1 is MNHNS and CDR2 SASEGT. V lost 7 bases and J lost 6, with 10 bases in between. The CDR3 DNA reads TGTGCCAGCACGCGCACCCCTAATTCACCCCTCCACTTT. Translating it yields CASTRTPNSPLHF.

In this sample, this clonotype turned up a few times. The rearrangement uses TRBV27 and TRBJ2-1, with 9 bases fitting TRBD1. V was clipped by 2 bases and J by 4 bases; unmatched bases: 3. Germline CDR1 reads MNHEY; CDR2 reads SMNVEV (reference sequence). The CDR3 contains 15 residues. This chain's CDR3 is CASSLRDRAYNEQFF. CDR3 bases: TGTGCCAGCAGTTTAAGGGACAGGGCGTACAATGAGCAGTTCTTC.

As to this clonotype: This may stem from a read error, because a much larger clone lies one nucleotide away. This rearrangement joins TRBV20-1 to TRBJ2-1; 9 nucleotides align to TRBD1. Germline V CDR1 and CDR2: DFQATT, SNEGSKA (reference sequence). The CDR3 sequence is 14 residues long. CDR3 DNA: TGCAGTGCTGATGGACAGGGGAATTACAATGAGCGGTTCTTC. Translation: CSADGQGNYNERFF.

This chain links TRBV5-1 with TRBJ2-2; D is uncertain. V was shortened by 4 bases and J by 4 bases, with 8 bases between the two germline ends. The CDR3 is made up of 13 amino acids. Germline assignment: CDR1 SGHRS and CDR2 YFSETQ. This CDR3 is CASSGQSTGELFF. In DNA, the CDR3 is TGCGCCAGCAGCGGGCAGAGCACCGGGGAGCTGTTTTTT.

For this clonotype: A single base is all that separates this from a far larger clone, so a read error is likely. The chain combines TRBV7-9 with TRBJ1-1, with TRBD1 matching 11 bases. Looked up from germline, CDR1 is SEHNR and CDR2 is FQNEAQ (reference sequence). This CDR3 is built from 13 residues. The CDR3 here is CSSSSGQGARAFF. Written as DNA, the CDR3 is TGTTCCAGCAGCTCTGGACAGGGGGCTAGAGCTTTCTTT.

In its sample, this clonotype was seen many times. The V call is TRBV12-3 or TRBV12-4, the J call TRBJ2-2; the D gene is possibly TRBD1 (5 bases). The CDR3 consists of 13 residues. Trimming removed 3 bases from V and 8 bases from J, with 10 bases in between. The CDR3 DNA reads TGTGCCAGCAGTTTTCCAGGGTCGGGGGAGCTGTTTTTT. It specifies CASSFPGSGELFF.

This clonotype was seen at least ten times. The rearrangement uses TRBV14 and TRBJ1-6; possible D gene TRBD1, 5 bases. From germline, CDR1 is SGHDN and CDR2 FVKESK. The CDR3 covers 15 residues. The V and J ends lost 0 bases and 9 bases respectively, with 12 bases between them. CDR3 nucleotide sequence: TGTGCCAGCAGCCAAGAAGGCAGGGTTGGTTCACCCCTCCACTTT. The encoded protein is CASSQEGRVGSPLHF.